This TCR beta chain was captured by sequencing in a study of T cell responses to AZD1222 COVID-19 vaccine. Study results and limitations: Per reports, nearly half of all spike-specific TCRs target regions that are unmutated in variants. Vaccine-associated CD4 TCRs ranged over spike, dominating at 160-218 and 743-854. Without day 14 samples, only post-peak T cell repertoires were studied.

Second-dose timings of about 4 or about 12 weeks were pooled. This CDR3 has 15 amino acids. The repertoire was sequenced with immunoSEQ multiplex PCR; TCRdb's copy has only in-frame clones and lacks some. The sample comprises 95,000 to 100,000 clones, approximately 90% of which are singletons, and 6.5% to 10% rests with the top ten. Notes on this clone: What it recognizes is unknown.

The rearrangement joins TRBV21-1 to TRBJ2-1; TRBD2 is taken as the D call from the table, unchecked against the DNA. TRBV21-1 is noted as a pseudogene. The sample consisted of peripheral blood, taken 28 days after the second AZD1222 dose. This clonotype was obtained from an adult who received the AZD1222 COVID-19 vaccine. The CDR3 region has the DNA TGTGCCAGCAGCCTCCGGACTAGCGGAAACAATGAGCAGTTCTTC. It encodes CASSLRTSGNNEQFF.